This is a list of T cell receptor beta chains from one sample in a study of CD8+ T cells in alopecia areata. Sequenced by immunoSEQ multiplex PCR; TCRdb stores in-frame clones only, minus some. The sample lists around 130,000 clones, around three fifths occurring once. The sample consisted of CD4+ T cells sorted from blood, taken at week 0. These TCRs come from a human donor with alopecia areata. Both conserved end residues are part of each CDR3. Fields, in order: D gene, V gene, J gene, clone size, CDR3 protein, CDR3 DNA. A D gene is named only where the DNA matches it firmly. Size tells how often a clone was seen (once, few, many) or the class of an expanded clone, and some rows leave it out.

d_gene: -; v_gene: TRBV29-1; j_gene: TRBJ2-5; abundance: -; CDR3aa: CSVERRGQTQYF; CDR3nt: TGCAGCGTTGAAAGGCGGGGCCAGACCCAGTACTTC
d_gene: -; v_gene: TRBV25-1; j_gene: TRBJ1-2; abundance: -; CDR3aa: CASSGAGGRGGYTF; CDR3nt: TGTGCCAGCAGTGGAGCGGGGGGGCGCGGTGGCTACACCTTC
d_gene: -; v_gene: TRBV7-7; j_gene: TRBJ2-3; abundance: -; CDR3aa: CASSPGGTDTQYF; CDR3nt: TGTGCCAGCAGCCCCGGGGGCACAGATACGCAGTATTTT
d_gene: -; v_gene: TRBV7-2; j_gene: TRBJ2-6; abundance: -; CDR3aa: CASSLAAGSGANVLTF; CDR3nt: TGTGCCAGCAGCTTAGCGGCGGGCTCTGGGGCCAACGTCCTGACTTTC
d_gene: TRBD2; v_gene: TRBV28; j_gene: TRBJ2-5; abundance: -; CDR3aa: CASSGWVAGGAETQYF; CDR3nt: TGTGCCAGCAGTGGGTGGGTAGCGGGAGGTGCAGAGACCCAGTACTTC
d_gene: -; v_gene: TRBV18; j_gene: TRBJ1-2; abundance: -; CDR3aa: CASSPPTGRYGYTF; CDR3nt: TGTGCCAGCTCACCACCGACAGGCCGGTATGGCTACACCTTC
d_gene: TRBD1; v_gene: TRBV5-1; j_gene: TRBJ1-5; abundance: -; CDR3aa: CASSPLRDSNPYSNQPQHF; CDR3nt: TGCGCCAGCAGCCCGCTCCGGGACAGTAACCCTTATAGCAATCAGCCCCAGCATTTT
d_gene: -; v_gene: TRBV7-9; j_gene: TRBJ2-5; abundance: -; CDR3aa: CASSLGVGLPREETQYF; CDR3nt: TGTGCCAGCAGCTTAGGCGTCGGCTTACCAAGAGAAGAGACCCAGTACTTC
d_gene: -; v_gene: TRBV5-1; j_gene: TRBJ2-3; abundance: -; CDR3aa: CASSFSLGLTSTDTQYF; CDR3nt: TGCGCCAGCAGCTTCTCCCTGGGACTCACTTCCACAGATACGCAGTATTTT
d_gene: TRBD1; v_gene: TRBV19; j_gene: TRBJ1-5; abundance: -; CDR3aa: CATTTEGAVSFQPQHF; CDR3nt: TGTGCCACTACGACCGAGGGGGCAGTATCGTTTCAGCCCCAGCATTTT
d_gene: TRBD2; v_gene: TRBV29-1; j_gene: TRBJ2-7; abundance: -; CDR3aa: CSVGLAGVPYEQYF; CDR3nt: TGCAGCGTGGGTCTAGCGGGGGTACCCTACGAGCAGTACTTC
d_gene: TRBD2; v_gene: TRBV19; j_gene: TRBJ2-1; abundance: -; CDR3aa: CATRRGLAVYNEQFF; CDR3nt: TGTGCCACCCGTAGGGGACTAGCCGTTTACAATGAGCAGTTCTTC
d_gene: TRBD2; v_gene: TRBV18; j_gene: TRBJ2-1; abundance: -; CDR3aa: CASSRTSGLSYNEQFF; CDR3nt: TGTGCCAGCTCACGGACTAGCGGACTGTCCTACAATGAGCAGTTCTTC
d_gene: -; v_gene: TRBV2; j_gene: TRBJ2-5; abundance: -; CDR3aa: CASSENLQETQYF; CDR3nt: TGTGCCAGCAGTGAAAATCTACAAGAGACCCAGTACTTC
d_gene: -; v_gene: TRBV7-9; j_gene: TRBJ2-3; abundance: -; CDR3aa: CASSLVTSPDTQYF; CDR3nt: TGTGCCAGCAGCTTAGTGACTAGTCCAGATACGCAGTATTTT
d_gene: -; v_gene: TRBV7-2; j_gene: TRBJ1-6; abundance: -; CDR3aa: CASNIPLGGRFNSPLHF; CDR3nt: TGTGCCAGCAACATCCCCTTGGGGGGCCGGTTCAATTCACCCCTCCACTTT
d_gene: -; v_gene: TRBV2; j_gene: TRBJ2-4; abundance: -; CDR3aa: CASSDGGRRDIQYF; CDR3nt: TGTGCCAGCAGTGACGGGGGTAGGAGGGACATTCAGTACTTC
d_gene: TRBD1; v_gene: TRBV5-4; j_gene: TRBJ2-1; abundance: -; CDR3aa: CASRGQGSSDEQFF; CDR3nt: TGTGCCAGCAGGGGACAGGGGTCTTCTGATGAGCAGTTCTTC
d_gene: TRBD2; v_gene: TRBV9; j_gene: TRBJ2-1; abundance: few; CDR3aa: CASSGSGRAKGNEQFF; CDR3nt: TGTGCCAGCAGCGGAAGCGGGAGGGCCAAGGGCAATGAGCAGTTCTTC
d_gene: TRBD1; v_gene: TRBV4-3; j_gene: TRBJ1-2; abundance: -; CDR3aa: CASSRTYRDRDGYTF; CDR3nt: TGCGCCAGCAGCCGCACATACCGGGACAGGGATGGCTACACCTTC
d_gene: -; v_gene: TRBV5-4; j_gene: TRBJ2-3; abundance: -; CDR3aa: CASSFTDTQYF; CDR3nt: TGTGCCAGCAGCTTTACAGATACGCAGTATTTT
d_gene: -; v_gene: TRBV7-9; j_gene: TRBJ1-5; abundance: -; CDR3aa: CASSLESNQPQHF; CDR3nt: TGTGCCAGCAGCTTGGAGAGCAATCAGCCCCAGCATTTT
d_gene: -; v_gene: TRBV5-1; j_gene: TRBJ1-1; abundance: few; CDR3aa: CASSPVGGRGTEAFF; CDR3nt: TGCGCCAGCAGTCCTGTAGGGGGTAGGGGCACTGAAGCTTTCTTT
d_gene: TRBD1; v_gene: TRBV29-1; j_gene: TRBJ1-2; abundance: -; CDR3aa: CSVDGGGQGDGYTF; CDR3nt: TGCAGCGTTGATGGGGGGGGACAGGGAGATGGCTACACCTTC
d_gene: -; v_gene: TRBV7-2; j_gene: TRBJ2-6; abundance: few; CDR3aa: CASSLVADSGANVLTF; CDR3nt: TGTGCCAGCAGCTTAGTGGCCGACTCTGGGGCCAACGTCCTGACTTTC
d_gene: TRBD1; v_gene: TRBV5-1; j_gene: TRBJ1-4; abundance: -; CDR3aa: CASSFGTGGNEKLFF; CDR3nt: TGCGCCAGCAGCTTCGGGACAGGCGGAAATGAAAAACTGTTTTTT
d_gene: -; v_gene: TRBV15; j_gene: TRBJ1-2; abundance: few; CDR3aa: CATSRDEEYGYTF; CDR3nt: TGTGCCACCAGCAGAGATGAGGAGTATGGCTACACCTTC